The sequence of this T cell receptor (beta chain) was determined in a study of naive and memory T cell subsets. A UMI-containing oligonucleotide was joined by 3' ligation to the TCR cDNA template. Whole blood, roughly 2.5 ml, came from adult healthy volunteers. Cells were not sorted; total RNA input targeted roughly 1 to 1000 ng. This clonotype has ten or more counts. Its antigen is unknown. Amplification of ligated cDNA took four PCR rounds with SP2 and nested alpha and beta constant primers. Blood and skin TCR RNA was reverse transcribed with alpha and beta constant primers. TCRdb reanalysed the 5' RACE reads using MiXCR and keeps one entry per CDR3 protein. The sample consists of roughly 48,000 distinct CDR3 sequences, 4.7% of them appearing once. The germline V gene encodes CDR1 LNHDA and CDR2 SQIVND (reference sequence). This CDR3 region has 14 residues. V shed 5 bases, J shed 7 bases, and the junction held 7 bases outside the gene matches.

Study conclusions and caveats: The RNA method is potentially sensitive to activation and differentiation changes.

The chain uses TRBV19 and TRBJ1-2; 10 nucleotides match TRBD1. This clonotype was sampled from a female donor in good health. CDR3 in DNA: TGTGCCAGTAGTCCATTTGGACAGGGGGGTGGCTACACCTTC. It is translated as CASSPFGQGGGYTF.